This TCR beta chain was documented in a study of T cell repertoires in cytomegalovirus infection. Looking at the study overall: Indications of both CMV infection and matching HLA type were provided by public TCR beta signatures. Study findings and constraints: CMV-specific TCR beta clonotypes restricted by HLA-C were the ones dominating the ex vivo response.

This clonotype was detected ten times or more. Its antigen is still unknown. TCRdb recomputed calls from the reads with MiXCR, one row per CDR3 protein. The table includes fewer than 350,000 distinct CDR3 sequences, about 29% detected once. The origin of this receptor is a human donor in good health (CMV status not recorded). Some clones in this sample may be carry-over from other donors' samples. This sample comprised cultured PBMCs, obtained from culture after CMV antigen stimulation.

This CDR3 is CASSSNNLVAGLGNEQFF. DNA for the CDR3: TGTGCCAGCAGCTCAAACAACTTAGTAGCGGGATTGGGGAATGAGCAGTTCTTC. This chain uses TRBV7-2 with TRBJ2-1; the match to TRBD2 covers 8 bases. With V trimmed by 4 bases and J by 7 bases, 18 bases remained unmatched. CDR3 length equals 18 residues. Germline lookup yields CDR1 SGHTA and CDR2 FQGNSA.